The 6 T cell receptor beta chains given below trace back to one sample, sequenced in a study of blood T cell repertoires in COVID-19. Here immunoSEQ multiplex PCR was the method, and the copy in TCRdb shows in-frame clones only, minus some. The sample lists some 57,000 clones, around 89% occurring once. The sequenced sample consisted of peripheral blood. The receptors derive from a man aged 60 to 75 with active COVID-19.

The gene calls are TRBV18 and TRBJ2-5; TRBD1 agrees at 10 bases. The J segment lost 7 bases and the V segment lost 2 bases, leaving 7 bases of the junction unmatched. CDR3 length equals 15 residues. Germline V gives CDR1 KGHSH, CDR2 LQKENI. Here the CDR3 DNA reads TGTGCCAGCTCACCAGGCCGACAGGGGGCAGGGACCCAGTACTTC. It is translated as CASSPGRQGAGTQYF.

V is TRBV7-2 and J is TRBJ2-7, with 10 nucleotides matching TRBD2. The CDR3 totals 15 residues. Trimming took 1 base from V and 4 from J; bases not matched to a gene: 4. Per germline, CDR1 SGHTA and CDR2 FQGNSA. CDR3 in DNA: TGTGCCAGCAGCTTAGTCCTAGCGGGAGAATACGAGCAGTACTTC. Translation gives CASSLVLAGEYEQYF.

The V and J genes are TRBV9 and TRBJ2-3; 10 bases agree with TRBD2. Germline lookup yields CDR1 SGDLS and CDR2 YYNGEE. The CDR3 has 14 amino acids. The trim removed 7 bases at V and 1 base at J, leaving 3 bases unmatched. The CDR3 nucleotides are TGTGCCAGCCCCGGGACTAGCGGCACAGATACGCAGTATTTT. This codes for CASPGTSGTDTQYF.

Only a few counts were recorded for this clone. Written as DNA, the CDR3 is TGTGCCAGCCAGAAGACAGGGATAAGCAATCAGCCCCAGCATTTT. Its translation: CASQKTGISNQPQHF. The chain employs TRBV19 and TRBJ1-5, with 7 bases matching TRBD1. V trimming: 9 bases; J trimming: 1 base; junction bases outside the gene matches: 9. This CDR3 is 15 amino acids long. Germline CDR1 LNHDA, CDR2 SQIVND (reference sequence).

The CDR3 DNA reads TGTGCCAGTAGACAGGGCACAGGAGATGGCTACACCTTC. Translated, it gives CASRQGTGDGYTF. This rearrangement joins TRBV19 to TRBJ1-2; a weak D match, TRBD1 (6 bases). Per the germline V gene, CDR1 is LNHDA and CDR2 is SQIVND (reference sequence). The V end was cut by 6 bases, the J end by 6 bases, with 14 bases between. CDR3 length: 13 amino acids.

CDR3 loop: CASSTGRGNTEAFF. CDR3 DNA: TGTGCCAGTAGTACCGGACGGGGGAACACTGAAGCTTTCTTT. The chain is built from TRBV19 and TRBJ1-1, with D unresolved. V lost 4 bases and J lost 1, with 10 bases in between. The CDR3 runs 14 residues. Germline loops: CDR1 LNHDA, CDR2 SQIVND (reference sequence).